Here is one T cell receptor (beta chain) with its context. Antigen unknown. The CDR3 has 12 amino acids. The germline V and J ends were trimmed by 10 bases and 9 bases, with 18 bases remaining between them. Germline CDR1 is LNHDA and CDR2 is SQIVND (reference sequence). PCR was performed using 60 Vbeta and 13 Jbeta primers. Sequencing was performed with immunoSEQ multiplex PCR; in TCRdb, only in-frame clones are kept and a portion is missing. The table has 65,000 to 85,000 clones, about 9.5% seen once. This specimen belongs to a study of cytomegalovirus exposure and HLA in healthy donors. General observations from the study: According to an earlier analysis, most TCR beta V segments yielded productive rearrangements about 87% or about 30% of the time. V- and J-gene trimming of TCR beta was linked (in a later analysis) to a missense DCLRE1C variant.

The specimen was PBMCs. The V gene is TRBV19, the J gene TRBJ2-5; tentative D call: TRBD2 (5 bases). This clonotype was sampled from a man aged 55-75 years in good health and CMV-seropositive. The CDR3, as DNA: TGTGCCACCGCCCCCGGGGAATCGGCCCAGTACTTC. It codes for CATAPGESAQYF.